These T cell receptor beta chains were read from a single sample in a study of identical twins. TCRdb used MiXCR to reprocess the 5' RACE reads, holding one entry per CDR3 protein. The table has 700,000 or so distinct CDR3 sequences, 8.5% to 9.5% seen once. Another study also made use of these data, one on yellow fever vaccine responses in identical twins.

The material sequenced was PBMCs. The origin of the receptors is a woman younger than 30 in good health. Each CDR3 is given with its conserved first and last residue. The D gene is left open where the match is weak. Rows give clone size only sometimes, using once, few, many, or a class for an expanded clone.

CDR3 DNA	CDR3 protein	V gene	D gene	clone size	J gene
TGTGCCAGCAGCTTGGGTCCAGGGGGCTCTGGGGCCAACGTCCTGACTTTC	CASSLGPGGSGANVLTF	TRBV7-2	TRBD1	NA	TRBJ2-6
TGCGCCAGCAGCCCTGCTTTTGCGGGAGTGGACGAGCAGTACTTC	CASSPAFAGVDEQYF	TRBV4-1	TRBD2	few	TRBJ2-7
TGCGCCAGCAGCCCAGGTCGGACCCTAGGATCCTACGAGCAGTACTTC	CASSPGRTLGSYEQYF	TRBV4-3	NA	few	TRBJ2-7
TGTGCCAGCAGCTACCGGAAGGCGGGAGGGCCGGGGGAGACCCAGTACTTC	CASSYRKAGGPGETQYF	TRBV11-2	TRBD2	NA	TRBJ2-5
TGTGCCAGCAGCCGTACAGGGGGCGGCTCCTACGAGCAGTACTTC	CASSRTGGGSYEQYF	TRBV12-3/TRBV12-4	TRBD1	many	TRBJ2-7
TGCGCCAGCAGCCACAACGGCCCGGGGGCAATAGCGGGAGAAGAGCAGTACTTC	CASSHNGPGAIAGEEQYF	TRBV4-3	TRBD2	once	TRBJ2-7
TGCGCCAGCAGCGGAATTAGCGGGGTAGGCTACAATGAGCAGTTCTTC	CASSGISGVGYNEQFF	TRBV5-1	TRBD2	few	TRBJ2-1
TGTGCCAGCAGTACGACAGCCAATAGCAATCAGCCCCAGCATTTT	CASSTTANSNQPQHF	TRBV12-3/TRBV12-4	NA	few	TRBJ1-5
TGCGCCAGCAGCTTGGTGGACGGAGAGACCCAGTACTTC	CASSLVDGETQYF	TRBV5-1	NA	NA	TRBJ2-5
TGTGCCAGCAGCCTCGGCGGGGGGGCCATGAACACTGAAGCTTTCTTT	CASSLGGGAMNTEAFF	TRBV21-1	NA	NA	TRBJ1-1
TGCAGTGCTAGGAGCGGGGGCCCCTACGAGCAGTACTTC	CSARSGGPYEQYF	TRBV20-1	TRBD2	few	TRBJ2-7
TGTGCCAGCAACCGTATGGGGGTGGATTCACCCCTCCACTTT	CASNRMGVDSPLHF	TRBV27	NA	NA	TRBJ1-6
TGTGCCAGCAGCGAGGGACGGTGGACAAATTCACCCCTCCACTTT	CASSEGRWTNSPLHF	TRBV7-2	NA	NA	TRBJ1-6
TGTGCCAGCTCACCGTCCGGGACAGGCTACAATGAGCAGTTCTTC	CASSPSGTGYNEQFF	TRBV18	TRBD1	many	TRBJ2-1
TGTGCCACCAGCATCGGGACTAGCGGGGGACAAGAGACCCAGTACTTC	CATSIGTSGGQETQYF	TRBV15	TRBD2	NA	TRBJ2-5
TGCAGCGTTAACGACTCTCAAGAGACCCAGTACTTC	CSVNDSQETQYF	TRBV29-1	NA	NA	TRBJ2-5
TGTGCCAGCAGCCCAGACAGGGGGCTGTACTATGGCTACACCTTC	CASSPDRGLYYGYTF	TRBV7-2	TRBD1	few	TRBJ1-2
TGTGCCAGCAGCTTACGCAGCGGGAGTGGCACCGGGGAGCTGTTTTTT	CASSLRSGSGTGELFF	TRBV7-6	TRBD2	NA	TRBJ2-2
TGCGCCAGCAGCCAAGATAAAGCAATTGAGGATACGCAGTATTTT	CASSQDKAIEDTQYF	TRBV4-3	NA	NA	TRBJ2-3
TGTGCCAGCAGTTTCGGACTAGCGGGGGGGTACGACTACGAGCAGTACTTC	CASSFGLAGGYDYEQYF	TRBV12-3/TRBV12-4	TRBD2	NA	TRBJ2-7
TGCGCCAGCAGCCTCTATAGCGGGAATGGCAACGAGCAGTACTTC	CASSLYSGNGNEQYF	TRBV4-3	TRBD2	NA	TRBJ2-7
TGTGCCAGCAGCTCGGAACAGGGGGAGACCCAGTACTTC	CASSSEQGETQYF	TRBV7-8	TRBD1	few	TRBJ2-5
TGCGCCAGCAGCCGGGACAGCTCCTCTGGGGCCAACGTCCTGACTTTC	CASSRDSSSGANVLTF	TRBV10-1	TRBD1	many	TRBJ2-6
TGTGCCAGCAGGAGCTTCCCCACAGATACGCAGTATTTT	CASRSFPTDTQYF	TRBV6-1	NA	few	TRBJ2-3
TGTGCCAGCAGACCGGACGGATCGAACACCGGGGAGCTGTTTTTT	CASRPDGSNTGELFF	TRBV7-9	NA	few	TRBJ2-2
TGCAGTGCGGCAAACAGGGAATATTACAATGAGCAGTTCTTC	CSAANREYYNEQFF	TRBV20-1	NA	many	TRBJ2-1
TGTGCCAGCAGCTTGGCCCGGACGGGCACAGATACGCAGTATTTT	CASSLARTGTDTQYF	TRBV5-5	NA	many	TRBJ2-3
TGTGCCACCAGCAGAGATTTTAACGAATGGGTAACCCAGTACTTC	CATSRDFNEWVTQYF	TRBV15	NA	NA	TRBJ2-5